This T cell receptor (beta chain) was captured by sequencing in a study of OX40 agonist ivuxolimab in advanced cancers. Study-level findings and limits: Expanded peripheral T cell antigen specificity was not determined.

Autoimmune disease history or systemic immunosuppression barred patients. The V end was cut by 5 bases, the J end by 4 bases, with 18 bases between. Germline loops: CDR1 LNHDA, CDR2 SQIVND (reference sequence). The CDR3 sequence is 16 residues long. TCRdb's copy holds only in-frame clones and misses some; the assay was immunoSEQ multiplex PCR. The repertoire holds about 50,000 clones, approximately 84% seen once, with 13% in the top ten. In the case of this clone: Its target is unknown.

The clonotype originates from an adult with an advanced solid tumor such as melanoma, head and neck, liver or kidney cancer. The rearrangement links TRBV19 to TRBJ2-1; D is unclear. The sample consisted of CD4+ or CD8+ T cells sorted from blood, taken in a trial of the OX40 agonist ivuxolimab. CDR3 protein: CASSWRPNIGYNEQFF. DNA for the CDR3: TGTGCCAGTAGTTGGCGTCCCAACATCGGGTACAATGAGCAGTTCTTC. The full variable domain, its missing parts supplied by reference TRBV19 and TRBJ2-1, is DGGITQSPKYLFRKEGQNVTLSCEQNLNHDAMYWYRQDPGQGLRLIYYSQIVNDFQKGDIAEGYSVSREKKESFPLTVTSAQKNPTAFYLCASSWRPNIGYNEQFFGPGTRLTVL.